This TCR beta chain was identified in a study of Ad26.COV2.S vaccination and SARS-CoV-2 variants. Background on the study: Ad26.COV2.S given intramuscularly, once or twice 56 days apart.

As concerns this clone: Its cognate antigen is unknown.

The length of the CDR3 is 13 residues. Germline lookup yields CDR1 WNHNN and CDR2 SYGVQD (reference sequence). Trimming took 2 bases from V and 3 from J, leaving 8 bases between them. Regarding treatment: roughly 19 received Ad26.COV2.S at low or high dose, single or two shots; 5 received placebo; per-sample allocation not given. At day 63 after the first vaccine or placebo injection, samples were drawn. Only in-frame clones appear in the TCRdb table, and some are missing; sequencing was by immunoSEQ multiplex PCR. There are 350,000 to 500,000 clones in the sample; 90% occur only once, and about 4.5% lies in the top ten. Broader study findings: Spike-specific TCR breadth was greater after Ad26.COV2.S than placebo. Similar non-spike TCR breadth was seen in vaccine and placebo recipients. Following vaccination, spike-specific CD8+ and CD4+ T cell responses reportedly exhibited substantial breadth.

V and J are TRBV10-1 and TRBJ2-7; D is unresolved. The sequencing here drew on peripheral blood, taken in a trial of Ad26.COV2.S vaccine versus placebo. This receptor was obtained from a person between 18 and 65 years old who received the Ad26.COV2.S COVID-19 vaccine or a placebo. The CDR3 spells CASSEMPGYEQYF. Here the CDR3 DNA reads TGCGCCAGCAGTGAGATGCCTGGCTACGAGCAGTACTTC.